This TCR beta chain was sequenced during a study of T-cell reconstitution after alpha-beta-depleted transplantation in children (dated by TCRdb to about 2016). Looking at the study overall: Using TCR repertoire profiling, the study followed T-cell immune reconstitution in a quantitative way in children after TCRalphabeta/CD19-depleted allogeneic hematopoietic cell transplantation. General findings and caveats noted by the study authors: Over subsequent months, a decline in hyperexpanded clone frequencies was noted, and after one year, T-cell counts and TCRbeta diversity were mostly ascribed to newly produced T cells. The high TCRbeta diversity at day 60 in some patients was ascribed to recipient T cells and intrathymic progenitors that had survived conditioning. About two months after transplant, the apparently early recovery of alphabetaT-cell counts reportedly depended on just several hundred clones that had expanded rapidly and came from non-depleted graft cells.

Receptor amplification or capture employed PCR. Sequencing was performed on an Illumina HiSeq 2500. To normalize quantification of the TCRbeta repertoire, the TCR libraries were built with molecular barcoding that relied on unique molecular identifiers. TCRdb applied fastp at Q25 and MiXCR to the public reads, then kept only in-frame beta chains. Rows matching on CDR3 protein sequence are summarized as one entry with the most common DNA and genes. Counted in this sample were hundreds of thousands of distinct CDR3 sequences; roughly a quarter of them appeared once. The top ten constitute under 5.5% of the sample. The treatment or condition label of this sample denotes: allogeneic hematopoietic cell transplantation with graft depleted of TCRalphabeta T cells and CD19 B cells. The children who served as transplant recipients had been given grafts of TCRalphabeta/CD19-depleted allogeneic hematopoietic cells.

V is clipped by 0 bases and J by 4 bases, and the sequence between their germline boundaries is 20 bases long. Reading from cysteine to phenylalanine, the CDR3 counts 18 amino acids. The only DNA kept is the CDR3, 54 bases in frame from the first base. The germline V gene gives CDR1 as MNHNS and CDR2 as SASEGT. Turning to this clonotype: It has no known antigen specificity. No base-level quality is on record; no much larger clone is a single base apart.

The sequence links TRBV6-1 to TRBJ2-3, with a tentative D call of TRBD1 or TRBD2, each matching 5 bases. The sample was PBMCs, mostly from graft donor cells, taken 360 days after TCRalphabeta/CD19-depleted stem cell transplant. The receptor's source is a female patient between 2 and 15 years old who had a stem cell transplant for congenital amegakaryocytic thrombocytopenia, so the T cells may come from the graft donor. The CDR3 has the sequence CASSEARWGSTGADTQYF. The nucleotide sequence is TGTGCCAGCAGTGAAGCACGTTGGGGGAGCACCGGGGCAGATACGCAGTATTTT.